Presented here are 6 T cell receptor beta chains from one specimen sequenced in a study of T cells in Graves' hyperthyroidism and ophthalmopathy. Amplified TCR beta CDR3 regions derived from RNA transcripts. Carried out on the TCR CDR3, a first-round RT-PCR used the HTBI primer set. TCRdb re-derived calls from the multiplex PCR reads in MiXCR, one entry per CDR3 protein. The table has 300,000 to 350,000 distinct CDR3 sequences, about 20% seen once. The source material was blood. The receptors derive from a woman between 45 and 65 years old with Graves' hyperthyroidism.

This chain joins TRBV7-9 and TRBJ2-1; possible D gene TRBD2, 5 bases. Germline CDR1 is SEHNR and CDR2 is FQNEAQ (reference sequence). V lost 5 bases to trimming and J lost 2 bases, with 13 bases between them. This CDR3 comprises 15 residues. The CDR3 reads CASSPAGDAYNEQFF. The CDR3 bases are TGTGCCAGCAGCCCCGCGGGCGACGCCTACAATGAGCAGTTCTTC.

This clonotype was detected many times. V and J are TRBV5-1 and TRBJ2-7; the match to TRBD1 covers 8 bases. After removal of 0 bases from V and 2 bases from J, the junction contained 4 bases not matched to a gene. The CDR3 consists of 15 residues. The germline V gene has CDR1 SGHRS and CDR2 YFSETQ. The CDR3 spells CASSLARTGPYEQYF. CDR3 in DNA: TGCGCCAGCAGCTTGGCCAGGACAGGGCCCTACGAGCAGTACTTC.

The V call is TRBV13, the J call TRBJ2-1, with D possibly being TRBD2 (7 bases). CDR3 length: 15 residues. CDR1 PRHDT and CDR2 FYEKMQ come from the germline V gene (reference sequence). Trimming stripped 6 bases from V and 6 bases from J, with 18 bases between. The CDR3 nucleotides read TGTGCCAGCAGGATGGCGGGGGCCCGGAGCAATGAGCAGTTCTTC. Its protein is CASRMAGARSNEQFF.

The chain joins TRBV30 to TRBJ1-4; TRBD1 might be the D (6 bases). CDR3 length equals 14 residues. V lost 0 bases and J lost 10, with 15 bases in between. Germline V CDR1 and CDR2: GTSNPN, SVGIG (reference sequence). CDR3 in DNA: TGTGCCTGGAGTGTATGGGGAAGGGGGACAAAACTGTTTTTT. Amino acids: CAWSVWGRGTKLFF.

This clonotype has more than one count but fewer than ten. V usage is TRBV11-2 and J usage is TRBJ1-1; possibly TRBD1 for D (6 bases). V gave up 6 bases and J gave up 2 bases, with 13 bases separating them. This CDR3 contains 14 residues. Germline values: CDR1 SGHAT, CDR2 FQNNGV. This CDR3 is CASSERTANTEAFF. The CDR3 DNA reads as TGTGCCAGCAGTGAAAGGACAGCTAACACTGAAGCTTTCTTT.

The table lists this clonotype with a few counts. The V and J genes are TRBV28 and TRBJ1-2, with a tentative D call TRBD1 (5 bases). V gave up 8 bases and J gave up 7 bases, with 14 bases separating them. Germline V gene lookup returns CDR1 MDHEN and CDR2 SYDVKM. The CDR3 runs 12 residues. As DNA, the CDR3 is TGTGCCAGCCTCGCGGGGGTCGGTGGCTACACCTTC. Protein: CASLAGVGGYTF.